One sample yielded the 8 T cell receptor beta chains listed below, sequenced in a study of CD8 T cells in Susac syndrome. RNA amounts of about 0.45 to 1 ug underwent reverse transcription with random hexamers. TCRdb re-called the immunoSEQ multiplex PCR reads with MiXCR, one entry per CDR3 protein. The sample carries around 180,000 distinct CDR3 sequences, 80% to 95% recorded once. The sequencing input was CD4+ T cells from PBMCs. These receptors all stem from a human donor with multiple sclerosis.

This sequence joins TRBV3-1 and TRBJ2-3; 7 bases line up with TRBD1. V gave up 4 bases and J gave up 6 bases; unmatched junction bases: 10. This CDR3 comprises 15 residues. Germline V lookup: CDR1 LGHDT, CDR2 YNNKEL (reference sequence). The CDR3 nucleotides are TGTGCCAGCAGCCCCTTGACAGGGTCAAGGGATACGCAGTATTTT. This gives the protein CASSPLTGSRDTQYF.

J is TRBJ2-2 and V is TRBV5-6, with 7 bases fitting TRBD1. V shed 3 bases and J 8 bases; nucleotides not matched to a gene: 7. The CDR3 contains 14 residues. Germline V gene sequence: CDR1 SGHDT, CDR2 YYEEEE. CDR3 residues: CASSSQGRLGELFF. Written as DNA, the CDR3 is TGTGCCAGCAGCTCACAGGGGCGCCTAGGGGAGCTGTTTTTT.

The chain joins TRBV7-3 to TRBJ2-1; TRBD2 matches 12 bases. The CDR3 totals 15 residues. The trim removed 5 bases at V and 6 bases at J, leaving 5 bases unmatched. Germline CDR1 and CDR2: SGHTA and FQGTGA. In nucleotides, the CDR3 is TGTGCCAGCAGCCCAACTAGCGGGGGGTCCAATGAGCAGTTCTTC. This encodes CASSPTSGGSNEQFF.

This chain's CDR3 is CASSYPGTSNEQFF. The CDR3 region has the DNA TGTGCCAGCAGTTACCCCGGGACTAGCAATGAGCAGTTCTTC. The V call is TRBV6-6, the J call TRBJ2-1; 8 bases fit TRBD2. Germline values: CDR1 MNHNY, CDR2 SVGAGI (reference sequence). V dropped 2 bases and J dropped 6; count of bases not matched to a gene: 3. The CDR3 runs to 14 residues.

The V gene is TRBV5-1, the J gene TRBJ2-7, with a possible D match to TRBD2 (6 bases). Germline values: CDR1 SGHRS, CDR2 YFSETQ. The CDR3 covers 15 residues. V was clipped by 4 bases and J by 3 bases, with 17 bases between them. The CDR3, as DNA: TGCGCCAGCAGCATGGGAGGATCCCTACTCTACGAGCAGTACTTC. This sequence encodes CASSMGGSLLYEQYF.

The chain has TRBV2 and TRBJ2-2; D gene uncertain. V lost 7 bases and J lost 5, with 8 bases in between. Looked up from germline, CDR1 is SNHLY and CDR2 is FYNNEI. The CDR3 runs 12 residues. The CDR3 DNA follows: TGTGCCAGCACCCAGGAAACCGGGGAGCTGTTTTTT. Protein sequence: CASTQETGELFF.

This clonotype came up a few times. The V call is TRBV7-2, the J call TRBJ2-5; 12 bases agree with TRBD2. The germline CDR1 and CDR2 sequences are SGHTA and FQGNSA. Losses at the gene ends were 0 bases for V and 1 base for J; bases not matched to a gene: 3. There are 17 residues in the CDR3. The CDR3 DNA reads TGTGCCAGCAGCTTAGCTGGACTAGCGGGGTTCCAAGAGACCCAGTACTTC. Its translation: CASSLAGLAGFQETQYF.

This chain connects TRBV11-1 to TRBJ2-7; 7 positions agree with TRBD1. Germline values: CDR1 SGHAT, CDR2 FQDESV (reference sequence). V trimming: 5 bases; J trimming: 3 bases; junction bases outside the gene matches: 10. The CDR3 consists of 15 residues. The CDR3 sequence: CASSPRQGPNYEQYF. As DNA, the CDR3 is TGTGCCAGCAGCCCGCGACAGGGTCCTAACTACGAGCAGTACTTC.